The 25 T cell receptor beta chains presented below share a single source sample, sequenced in a study of T cell clonality in common variable immunodeficiency. Method: immunoSEQ multiplex PCR; TCRdb's copy keeps in-frame clones and lacks some. Listed for the sample are 50,000 to 60,000 clones, none seen a single time. The sequencing input was peripheral blood mononuclear cells. These receptors were collected from a person aged 18-70 years in good health.

This clone appeared many times. The read gets to within 3 residues of the CDR3 end, and the germline J gene fills in the rest. The chain has TRBV6-2 or TRBV6-3 and TRBJ2-5; 9 nucleotides agree with TRBD2. CDR1 and CDR2 from the germline V gene are MNHEY and SVGEGT. This CDR3 has 16 residues. V shed 2 bases, J shed 2 bases, and the junction held 6 bases outside the gene matches. The CDR3 protein is CASSYGLAGEQETQYF. The CDR3 bases that were read are TGTGCCAGCAGTTACGGGTTAGCGGGAGAGCAAGAGACC.

This clone occurred a few times. The DNA ends 3 residues before the CDR3 does, and the rest of the CDR3 is filled in from the germline J gene. This chain joins TRBV27 and TRBJ2-7; 9 bases line up with TRBD1. Germline CDR1 reads MNHEY; CDR2 reads SMNVEV (reference sequence). V shed 6 bases, J shed 5 bases, and the junction held 11 bases outside the gene matches. CDR3 length: 15 residues. The CDR3 sequence: CASSPYNTGGNEQYF. The CDR3 DNA, read in part, is TGTGCCAGCAGCCCATATAATACAGGGGGCAACGAG.

This clone was seen ten or more times. The read halts 3 residues ahead of the CDR3 end, with the missing end drawn from the germline J gene. The gene calls are TRBV20-1 and TRBJ2-7; TRBD1 matches 9 bases. The CDR3 extends over 16 amino acids. V lost 6 bases and J lost 4; bases outside the gene matches: 16. CDR1 and CDR2 (germline): DFQATT, SNEGSKA (reference sequence). The covered CDR3 bases are TGCAGTGCCAGACGAAGACCGGGACAGGGCAGATACGAG. It translates to CSARRRPGQGRYE. The full CDR3 sequence reads CSARRRPGQGRYEQYF.

This clone was seen a few times. One junction end disagrees with the germline gene, perhaps due to a read error. The observed sequence ends 3 residues before the CDR3 terminus, with the missing tail filled in from the germline J gene. The chain recombines TRBV7-7 with TRBJ2-2; 10 bases fit TRBD1. Per the germline V gene, CDR1 is SSHAT and CDR2 is FNYEAQ (reference sequence). The CDR3 totals 15 residues. The CDR3 DNA, read in part, is TGTGCTAGCAGCCCTAGGACAGGGGGCACCGGGGAG. Its protein is CASSPRTGGTGE. The complete CDR3 reads CASSPRTGGTGELFF.

This clone appeared many times. The observed sequence ends 3 residues before the CDR3 terminus, with the missing tail filled in from the germline J gene. The chain couples TRBV20-1 to TRBJ2-7; maybe TRBD2 (6 bases). This CDR3 has 13 amino acids. Germline-derived CDR1 and CDR2 are DFQATT and SNEGSKA (reference sequence). Trimming cost V 1 base and J 4 bases, with 11 bases left between them. CDR3 DNA, as far as it was read: TGCAGTGCTAGAGCGGGGGTGATTTACGAG. This codes for CSARAGVIYE. Given in full, the CDR3 is CSARAGVIYEQYF.

This clone was observed many times. Partial CDR3 DNA: TGTGCCAGCTCACCGGCCAGCTCCTACGAG. This translates into CASSPASSYE. The full CDR3 protein reads CASSPASSYEQYF. The chain combines TRBV18 with TRBJ2-7, with D unresolved. The read stops 3 residues short of the end of the CDR3; the missing end is completed from the germline J gene. This CDR3 region has 13 residues. CDR1 is KGHSH and CDR2 is LQKENI in the germline V gene. V was shortened by 3 bases and J by 0 bases, with 6 bases between the two germline ends.

A few counts support this clone. The read halts 3 residues ahead of the CDR3 end, with the missing end drawn from the germline J gene. The gene calls are TRBV19 and TRBJ2-7; 7 positions match TRBD2. CDR3 length: 13 residues. Per germline, CDR1 LNHDA and CDR2 SQIVND (reference sequence). Trimming cost V 6 bases and J 2 bases; bases outside gene matches: 4. Incomplete CDR3 DNA: TGTGCCAGTAGGCGAGCGGGACCCTACGAG. Translated: CASRRAGPYE. The CDR3 reads in full as CASRRAGPYEQYF.

This clone came up many times. CDR3 region: CASSQISPKSGQPYEQYF. The sequenced part of the CDR3 DNA is TGCGCCAGCAGCCAAATATCCCCCAAAAGCGGGCAACCCTACGAG. V and J are TRBV4-1 and TRBJ2-7, with a tentative D call TRBD2 (6 bases). The CDR3 is cut off 3 residues early in the read; its end comes from the germline J gene. The V gene's germline CDR1 is MGHRA and CDR2 YSYEKL. Between the trimmed V and J ends, which lost 2 bases and 2 bases, there was a span of 22 bases. The CDR3 is 18 residues long.

There are a few counts of this clone. The read stops 3 residues short of the end of the CDR3; the missing end is completed from the germline J gene. This chain uses TRBV7-9 with TRBJ2-3; tentatively, D is TRBD1 (6 bases). Looked up from germline, CDR1 is SEHNR and CDR2 is FQNEAQ (reference sequence). This CDR3 spans 14 amino acids. Trimming removed 3 bases at V and 3 bases at J, with 10 bases between. Partial CDR3 DNA: TGTGCCAGCAGCTTGCGTCAGGGGACAGATACG. Amino acids: CASSLRQGTDT. The CDR3 in full is CASSLRQGTDTQYF. Full variable domain (rest looked up from reference TRBV7-9 and TRBJ2-3): DTGVSQNPRHKITKRGQNVTFRCDPISEHNRLYWYRQTLGQGPEFLTYFQNEAQLEKSRLLSDRFSAERPKGSFSTLEIQRTEQGDSAMYLCASSLRQGTDTQYFGPGTRLTVL.

Many counts were recorded for this clone. The read stops 3 residues short of the end of the CDR3; the missing end is completed from the germline J gene. The rearrangement uses TRBV5-4 and TRBJ2-1; a possible D gene is TRBD1 (5 bases). The CDR3 has 15 residues. Germline values: CDR1 SGHNT, CDR2 YYREEE (reference sequence). V dropped 4 bases and J dropped 4 bases, with 15 bases sitting between them. Partial CDR3 DNA: TGTGCCAGCAGCCCGGACGTATACAGGTACAATGAG. It codes for CASSPDVYRYNE. The CDR3 in its entirety is CASSPDVYRYNEQFF.

This clone showed up just a few times. The CDR3 goes on 3 residues after the read ends, and that part is filled in from the germline J gene. The chain couples TRBV11-1 to TRBJ1-2; 7 nucleotides line up with TRBD1. CDR1 and CDR2 (germline): SGHAT, FQDESV (reference sequence). With 5 bases clipped from V and 3 bases from J, the junction kept 3 bases outside the gene matches. The length of the CDR3 is 13 residues. The CDR3 loop is CASSPGQYYGYTF. The part of the CDR3 DNA that was read is TGTGCCAGCAGCCCGGGACAGTACTATGGC.

Ten or more counts support this clone. The CDR3 end falls 3 residues outside the read, so it is completed with the germline J gene. The chain combines TRBV30 with TRBJ1-1; maybe TRBD1 (5 bases). This CDR3 region has 13 residues. Per the germline V gene, CDR1 is GTSNPN and CDR2 is SVGIG (reference sequence). V lost 0 bases to trimming and J lost 4 bases, with 9 bases between them. The CDR3 sequence: CAWSVAGGTEAFF. The DNA read from the CDR3 is TGTGCCTGGAGTGTGGCGGGGGGCACTGAA.

The sample holds many counts of this clone. The CDR3 end lies 3 residues beyond the end of the read and is filled in from the germline J gene. The V call is TRBV10-3, the J call TRBJ1-1; weak D call: TRBD1 (5 bases). This CDR3 is 14 amino acids long. V lost 1 base and J lost 6, with 12 bases in between. The germline gives CDR1 ENHRY, CDR2 SYGVKD. CDR3 protein: CAISELGGSAEAFF. The sequenced part of the CDR3 DNA is TGTGCCATCAGTGAGTTGGGGGGTAGCGCTGAA.

This clone was recorded at least ten times. The CDR3 end lies 3 residues beyond the end of the read and is filled in from the germline J gene. The chain has TRBV7-6 and TRBJ2-5; D possibly corresponds to TRBD1 (5 bases). Per germline, CDR1 SGHVS and CDR2 FNYEAQ. The CDR3 consists of 13 residues. Trimming left V 5 bases short and J 2 bases short, with 9 bases between. The CDR3: CASSLQDQETQYF. CDR3 DNA, as far as it was read: TGTGCCAGCAGCCTACAGGATCAAGAGACC.

Turning to this clone: The read terminates 3 residues ahead of where the CDR3 ends, so the germline J gene completes it. The chain links TRBV19 to TRBJ2-1; 11 nucleotides agree with TRBD2. CDR3 size: 19 residues. The V gene end was trimmed by 1 base and the J gene end by 7 bases; junction bases not matched to a gene: 15. Germline V gives CDR1 LNHDA, CDR2 SQIVND (reference sequence). CDR3 DNA (partial): TGTGCCAGTAGTATAGTAGCGGGGGGGCGGGGGAGTAGGCAGAATGAG. Protein product: CASSIVAGGRGSRQNE. The entire CDR3 reads CASSIVAGGRGSRQNEQFF.

The table lists this clone with many counts. The read ends 3 residues before the CDR3 terminus; that terminus is restored from the germline J gene. The rearrangement links TRBV10-1 to TRBJ2-2, with 10 bases that match TRBD2. The V and J ends lost 2 bases and 7 bases, in that order; junction bases with no gene match: 4. Germline lookup yields CDR1 WNHNN and CDR2 SYGVQD (reference sequence). The CDR3 is made up of 15 amino acids. The CDR3 here is CASSEASGSYGELFF. The sequenced part of the CDR3 DNA is TGCGCCAGCAGTGAGGCTAGCGGGAGCTACGGGGAG.

This clone was observed at least ten times. The sequence runs out 3 residues before the end of the CDR3; the remainder is reconstructed from the germline J gene. V usage is TRBV7-3 and J usage is TRBJ2-1; the D gene is possibly TRBD2 (6 bases). Germline V gene lookup returns CDR1 SGHTA and CDR2 FQGTGA. There are 13 residues in the CDR3. The V end was cut by 5 bases, the J end by 4 bases, with 9 bases between. The CDR3 region is CASSRSGYNEQFF. The sequenced CDR3 bases are TGTGCCAGCAGCCGTAGCGGATACAATGAG.

This clone was counted ten times or more. Read coverage stops 3 residues before the CDR3 terminus; the germline J gene supplies the remainder. J is TRBJ2-3 and V is TRBV4-1; the match to TRBD2 covers 8 bases. There are 15 residues in the CDR3. V trimming: 6 bases; J trimming: 4 bases; junction bases outside the gene matches: 9. CDR1 is MGHRA, CDR2 YSYEKL, per germline. The CDR3 sequence: CASREAAGGPDTQYF. CDR3 DNA, as far as it was read: TGCGCCAGCAGGGAGGCGGCGGGGGGCCCAGATACG.

This clone showed up many times. The CDR3 goes on 3 residues after the read ends, and that part is filled in from the germline J gene. This chain joins TRBV20-1 and TRBJ2-3; D not certain. Trimming left V 2 bases short and J 2 bases short, with 5 bases between. The CDR3 consists of 12 residues. Germline V gene sequence: CDR1 DFQATT, CDR2 SNEGSKA (reference sequence). Partial CDR3 DNA: TGCAGTGCTAGACCCTACACAGATACG. It translates to CSARPYTDT. The complete CDR3 reads CSARPYTDTQYF.

This clone has ten or more counts. The CDR3 end falls 3 residues outside the read, so it is completed with the germline J gene. This chain uses TRBV28 with TRBJ2-3; 8 bases fit TRBD1. Germline V gene data show CDR1 as MDHEN and CDR2 as SYDVKM. CDR3 size: 13 residues. V lost 6 bases and J lost 1; bases outside the gene matches: 0. CDR3 sequence reads: CASRTGGTDTQYF. The sequenced part of the CDR3 DNA is TGTGCCAGCAGGACAGGGGGCACAGATACG.

About this clone: Read data end 3 residues before the CDR3 end; the end is taken from the germline J gene. The V gene is TRBV7-9, the J gene TRBJ2-1; possible D gene TRBD2, 5 bases. V lost 7 bases and J 6 bases, leaving 10 bases between the germline ends. Per germline, CDR1 SEHNR and CDR2 FQNEAQ (reference sequence). This CDR3 contains 12 residues. This CDR3 is CASTAGGNEQFF. CDR3 bases read: TGTGCCAGCACTGCAGGAGGCAATGAG.

On this clone itself: The read finishes 3 residues shy of the CDR3 end, and the germline J gene is used to complete it. The V gene is TRBV7-6, the J gene TRBJ2-5; D might be TRBD1 (6 bases). V lost 7 bases and J 1 base, leaving 13 bases between the germline ends. The CDR3 runs to 14 residues. Germline CDR1 is SGHVS and CDR2 is FNYEAQ. CDR3 sequence reads: CASTTEDSQETQYF. The sequenced CDR3 bases are TGTGCCAGCACCACGGAGGACAGCCAAGAGACC. Full variable domain (missing parts from reference TRBV7-6 and TRBJ2-5): GAGVSQSPRYKVTKRGQDVALRCDPISGHVSLYWYRQALGQGPEFLTYFNYEAQQDKSGLPNDRFSAERPEGSISTLTIQRTEQRDSAMYRCASTTEDSQETQYFGPGTRLLVL.

At least ten counts were recorded for this clone. The CDR3 here is CASSADRGPSTDTQYF. Incomplete CDR3 DNA: TGTGCCAGCTCAGCTGACAGGGGGCCCAGCACAGATACG. This chain connects TRBV18 to TRBJ2-3; 10 nucleotides match TRBD1. The sequenced fragment ends 3 residues before the CDR3 boundary, so the rest is inferred from the germline J gene. This CDR3 is 16 amino acids long. V lost 5 bases, J lost 0 bases, and 5 bases stayed unmatched. Germline lookup yields CDR1 KGHSH and CDR2 LQKENI.

Many counts were recorded for this clone. The CDR3 end falls 3 residues outside the read, so it is completed with the germline J gene. The chain recombines TRBV5-4 with TRBJ2-1, with unresolved D. There are 16 residues in the CDR3. CDR1 and CDR2 from the germline V gene are SGHNT and YYREEE (reference sequence). V was cut by 3 bases and J by 5 bases, with 18 bases left in between. The sequenced part of the CDR3 DNA is TGTGCCAGCAGCTCGCCGCGGAGCAATCAAAACAATGAG. Residues: CASSSPRSNQNNE. The entire CDR3 sequence reads CASSSPRSNQNNEQFF.

At least ten counts were recorded for this clone. The read falls 3 residues short of the CDR3 end, and the missing part is taken from the germline J gene. The chain carries TRBV5-1 and TRBJ1-1, with 12 bases that match TRBD1. J gave up 5 bases and V 4 bases, and 12 bases lay outside the gene matches. The CDR3 sequence is 17 residues long. Germline V gives CDR1 SGHRS, CDR2 YFSETQ. This chain's CDR3 is CASSVGQGARVWTEAFF. The DNA read from the CDR3 is TGCGCCAGCAGCGTGGGACAGGGGGCGAGAGTTTGGACTGAA.